The 13 T cell receptor beta chains listed next were all sequenced from one sample in a study of blood T cell repertoires in COVID-19. TCRdb's copy holds only in-frame clones and misses some; the assay was immunoSEQ multiplex PCR. The sample carries around 88,000 clones, 70% to 90% recorded once. The sequenced sample was peripheral blood. The receptor set was obtained from a woman aged 80 or older with acute or convalescent COVID-19.

This clone was recorded once. The chain carries TRBV5-6 and TRBJ2-7; D is unclear. The CDR3 contains 15 residues. The germline V gene has CDR1 SGHDT and CDR2 YYEEEE. V was clipped by 4 bases and J by 3 bases, with 17 bases between them. CDR3 sequence: CASSRPEQRHYEQYF. For the CDR3, the DNA is TGTGCCAGCAGCCGCCCGGAGCAGCGCCACTACGAGCAGTACTTC. Filled out from reference TRBV5-6 and TRBJ2-7, the complete variable domain reads DAGVTQSPTHLIKTRGQQVTLRCSPKSGHDTVSWYQQALGQGPQFIFQYYEEEERQRGNFPDRFSGHQFPNYSSELNVNALLLGDSALYLCASSRPEQRHYEQYFGPGTRLTVT.

This chain uses TRBV11-2 with TRBJ2-3; 8 nucleotides line up with TRBD2. Germline V gene sequence: CDR1 SGHAT, CDR2 FQNNGV. This CDR3 spans 15 amino acids. The junction had 10 bases not matched to a gene; V was cut back by 6 bases and J by 5 bases. The CDR3 protein is CASSPTAAGVDTQYF. The CDR3, as DNA: TGTGCCAGCAGTCCGACAGCAGCGGGGGTAGATACGCAGTATTTT. The variable domain in full, with the rest retrieved from reference TRBV11-2 and TRBJ2-3, is EAGVAQSPRYKIIEKRQSVAFWCNPISGHATLYWYQQILGQGPKLLIQFQNNGVVDDSQLPKDRFSAERLKGVDSTLKIQPAKLEDSAVYLCASSPTAAGVDTQYFGPGTRLTVL.

V gene TRBV13 combines with J gene TRBJ2-7; 9 bases are shared with TRBD1. With 5 bases clipped from V and 5 bases from J, the junction kept 16 bases outside the gene matches. This CDR3 has 17 amino acids. Germline CDR1 PRHDT, CDR2 FYEKMQ (reference sequence). The CDR3 nucleotides are TGTGCCAGCAGCCTCATACCGGGACAGGGTTTTCCGGACGAGCAGTACTTC. Protein product: CASSLIPGQGFPDEQYF.

The V and J genes are TRBV11-2 and TRBJ2-2; D unclear. V was trimmed by 2 bases and J by 0 bases, leaving 7 bases between them. Germline V lookup: CDR1 SGHAT, CDR2 FQNNGV. CDR3 length: 15 amino acids. CDR3 bases: TGTGCCAGCAGCTTAATGAGAGCGAACACCGGGGAGCTGTTTTTT. Its protein product is CASSLMRANTGELFF. The whole variable domain, filled in from reference TRBV11-2 and TRBJ2-2, reads EAGVAQSPRYKIIEKRQSVAFWCNPISGHATLYWYQQILGQGPKLLIQFQNNGVVDDSQLPKDRFSAERLKGVDSTLKIQPAKLEDSAVYLCASSLMRANTGELFFGEGSRLTVL.

This chain links TRBV20-1 with TRBJ2-5, with D possibly being TRBD2 (6 bases). Germline V gives CDR1 DFQATT, CDR2 SNEGSKA (reference sequence). The CDR3 extends over 11 amino acids. V gave up 3 bases and J gave up 4 bases, with 6 bases separating them. As DNA, the CDR3 is TGCAGTGCTAGCGGGGGAGAGACCCAGTACTTC. Translating gives CSASGGETQYF.

This chain uses TRBV2 with TRBJ1-2, with 8 bases aligning to TRBD1. CDR3 length equals 12 residues. CDR1 is SNHLY and CDR2 is FYNNEI in the germline V gene. V was clipped by 7 bases and J by 6 bases; unmatched bases: 4. The CDR3 coding sequence is TGTGCCAGCACGCAGGGGGCGGATGGCTACACCTTC. Protein product: CASTQGADGYTF.

The CDR3 DNA follows: TGTGCCAGCAGTTATTTGGGGGGGGAAGAGACCCAGTACTTC. It is translated as CASSYLGGEETQYF. This rearrangement joins TRBV6-5 to TRBJ2-5, with TRBD2 identical over 7 bases. This CDR3 has 14 amino acids. Germline trimming cut 3 bases from V and 3 bases from J; bases unmatched to any gene: 4. CDR1 is MNHEY, CDR2 SVGAGI, per germline.

The V gene is TRBV19, the J gene TRBJ1-5, with D maybe TRBD1 (5 bases). CDR1 is LNHDA and CDR2 is SQIVND in the germline V gene (reference sequence). The CDR3 has 11 residues. V gave up 11 bases and J gave up 5 bases, with 10 bases separating them. The CDR3 loop is CAAGGYQPQHF. The CDR3 DNA is TGTGCCGCGGGGGGGTATCAGCCCCAGCATTTT.

The chain uses TRBV5-1 and TRBJ2-7; 10 nucleotides agree with TRBD1. CDR3 length equals 18 residues. V trimming: 0 bases; J trimming: 0 bases; junction bases outside the gene matches: 9. Germline CDR1 SGHRS, CDR2 YFSETQ. This CDR3 reads CASSLAGTGASSSYEQYF. The CDR3 region has the DNA TGCGCCAGCAGCTTGGCCGGGACAGGGGCTTCAAGCTCCTACGAGCAGTACTTC. The complete variable domain, with remaining parts taken from reference TRBV5-1 and TRBJ2-7, reads KAGVTQTPRYLIKTRGQQVTLSCSPISGHRSVSWYQQTPGQGLQFLFEYFSETQRNKGNFPGRFSGRQFSNSRSEMNVSTLELGDSALYLCASSLAGTGASSSYEQYFGPGTRLTVT.

The chain recombines TRBV10-3 with TRBJ2-1; D is possibly TRBD2 (5 bases). V dropped 8 bases and J dropped 6 bases, with 17 bases sitting between them. Germline CDR1 and CDR2: ENHRY and SYGVKD. This CDR3 spans 14 amino acids. CDR3 loop: CAIRGEFGSNEQFF. The CDR3 DNA sequence: TGTGCCATCCGTGGCGAGTTTGGGAGCAATGAGCAGTTCTTC.

The J gene is TRBJ1-2, the V gene TRBV11-2; 9 bases line up with TRBD1. The CDR3 consists of 15 residues. V shed 1 base and J 6 bases; nucleotides not matched to a gene: 6. Germline CDR1 SGHAT, CDR2 FQNNGV. CDR3 coding DNA: TGTGCCAGCAGCTTAGGTTCGGGACAGGGTAATGGCTACACCTTC. The encoded protein is CASSLGSGQGNGYTF.

The gene calls are TRBV10-3 and TRBJ1-3; D gene ambiguous. The CDR3 runs 14 residues. The germline V gene encodes CDR1 ENHRY and CDR2 SYGVKD. Trimming cost V 4 bases and J 0 bases, with 7 bases left between them. The CDR3 is CAISVRSSGNTIYF. The CDR3 nucleotides read TGTGCCATCAGTGTTAGGAGCTCTGGAAACACCATATATTTT.

The chain uses TRBV7-8 and TRBJ1-2; 7 bases are a match to TRBD1. CDR3 length equals 15 residues. Germline V gene data show CDR1 as SGHVS and CDR2 as FQNEAQ. J gave up 3 bases and V 5 bases, and 9 bases lay outside the gene matches. This CDR3 reads CASSPRGALDYGYTF. CDR3 coding DNA: TGTGCCAGCAGCCCCAGGGGGGCCCTAGACTATGGCTACACCTTC.